A selection of T cell receptor beta chains follows, all from one sample in a study of T cell responses to AZD1222 COVID-19 vaccine. Measured with immunoSEQ multiplex PCR; TCRdb has only the in-frame clones, and not every one. The sample includes some 190,000 clones, about 95% seen only once; the top ten take over 1.5%. The sequencing here drew on peripheral blood, taken 28 days after the second dose of the MenACWY control vaccine. These receptors were collected from an adult who received the MenACWY meningococcal vaccine as a control. Both conserved end residues are part of each CDR3. D genes are given only for firm matches. Clone size is given for some rows only: seen once, a few or many times, or a class if the clone is expanded.

TRBJ1-1,TRBV5-4,TRBD1,14,.,CASSGGQGRTEAFF,TGTGCCAGCAGCGGGGGACAGGGTAGGACTGAAGCTTTCTTT
TRBJ1-5,TRBV6-2/TRBV6-3,.,15,.,CASSYISRGNQPQHF,TGTGCCAGCAGTTACATAAGCCGAGGCAATCAGCCCCAGCATTTT
TRBJ1-2,TRBV27,TRBD1,9,once,CALRQGATF,TGTGCCTTAAGACAGGGGGCGACCTTC
TRBJ2-5,TRBV24-1,.,13,.,CATSDLFAETQYF,TGTGCCACCAGTGATTTGTTCGCCGAGACCCAGTACTTC
TRBJ2-5,TRBV5-4,TRBD2,16,.,CASSVRAGVGQETQYF,TGTGCCAGCAGCGTCCGAGCGGGAGTGGGACAAGAGACCCAGTACTTC
TRBJ1-5,TRBV6-5,.,14,.,CASSRGLSNQPQHF,TGTGCCAGCTCTAGGGGTCTGTCGAATCAGCCCCAGCATTTT
TRBJ2-7,TRBV7-2,.,14,once,CASSLGPLTYEQYF,TGTGCCAGCAGCTTAGGGCCTTTGACCTACGAGCAGTACTTC
TRBJ1-2,TRBV9,.,14,.,CASSESGFNYGYTF,TGTGCCAGCAGCGAGTCAGGGTTTAACTATGGCTACACCTTC
TRBJ2-7,TRBV30,.,14,.,CAWNPPGQGYEQYF,TGTGCCTGGAACCCCCCGGGCCAGGGGTACGAGCAGTACTTC
TRBJ1-5,TRBV18,.,14,.,CASSPREGNQPQHF,TGTGCCAGCTCACCAAGGGAGGGCAATCAGCCCCAGCATTTT
TRBJ1-2,TRBV12-5,TRBD1,13,once,CASGLGTGVGYTF,TGTGCTAGTGGTTTAGGGACAGGGGTCGGCTACACCTTC
TRBJ1-1,TRBV5-6,.,13,.,CASSSSQNTEAFF,TGTGCCAGCAGCTCCTCACAGAACACTGAAGCTTTCTTT
TRBJ2-1,TRBV2,.,14,.,CASSRGAGWGEQFF,TGTGCCAGCTCCCGGGGAGCGGGTTGGGGTGAGCAGTTCTTC
TRBJ2-7,TRBV2,.,15,few,CASRFGRDTSYEQYF,TGTGCCAGCAGGTTCGGGCGGGATACATCCTACGAGCAGTACTTC
TRBJ2-7,TRBV5-1,.,14,.,CASSLAGASYEQYF,TGCGCCAGCAGCTTGGCCGGGGCCTCCTACGAGCAGTACTTC
TRBJ2-7,TRBV7-2,TRBD1,15,.,CASSLRTDRAGEQYF,TGTGCCAGCAGCCTACGCACCGACAGGGCGGGCGAGCAGTACTTC
TRBJ1-5,TRBV7-9,.,15,.,CASSADNYSNQPQHF,TGTGCCAGCAGCGCGGACAACTATAGCAATCAGCCCCAGCATTTT
TRBJ2-5,TRBV9,TRBD2,15,.,CASSVSGADQETQYF,TGTGCCAGCAGCGTTAGCGGGGCTGATCAAGAGACCCAGTACTTC
TRBJ2-1,TRBV18,TRBD1,16,.,CASSSPGQGPIGEQFF,TGTGCCAGCTCATCGCCGGGACAGGGTCCTATCGGGGAGCAGTTCTTC
TRBJ1-5,TRBV7-9,.,13,.,CASSPLGYQPQHF,TGTGCCAGCAGCCCACTGGGTTATCAGCCCCAGCATTTT
TRBJ2-1,TRBV29-1,TRBD2,15,.,CSVEEGPGGGNEQFF,TGCAGCGTTGAAGAGGGGCCCGGGGGGGGCAATGAGCAGTTCTTC
TRBJ1-1,TRBV5-1,.,16,.,CASSEGPLLVNTEAFF,TGCGCCAGCAGCGAAGGGCCGTTATTAGTGAACACTGAAGCTTTCTTT
TRBJ2-7,TRBV3-1/TRBV3-2,.,14,.,CASSQTQVLGEQYF,TGTGCCAGCAGCCAAACGCAGGTTTTAGGGGAGCAGTACTTC
TRBJ2-7,TRBV10-3,.,14,.,CAISESGGADEQYF,TGTGCCATCAGTGAGTCGGGTGGGGCGGACGAGCAGTACTTC
TRBJ1-2,TRBV7-2,.,14,.,CASSLGFNHYGYTF,TGTGCCAGCAGCCTCGGGTTTAACCACTATGGCTACACCTTC
TRBJ1-1,TRBV10-3,.,15,.,CAISESTAARAEAFF,TGTGCCATCAGTGAGTCGACGGCGGCCAGAGCTGAAGCTTTCTTT
TRBJ1-1,TRBV28,.,14,.,CASSLTPGNTEAFF,TGTGCCAGCAGTCTGACACCAGGAAACACTGAAGCTTTCTTT
TRBJ2-2,TRBV7-8,.,13,.,CASSFGTTGELFF,TGTGCCAGCAGCTTCGGAACCACCGGGGAGCTGTTTTTT
TRBJ2-2,TRBV5-1,.,16,.,CASSLGQFSLTGELFF,TGCGCCAGCAGCTTAGGACAGTTTTCCCTCACCGGGGAGCTGTTTTTT
TRBJ2-7,TRBV19,TRBD1,16,.,CASSTRGQGYSYEQYF,TGTGCCAGTAGTACCCGTGGACAGGGCTACTCCTACGAGCAGTACTTC
TRBJ1-6,TRBV4-3,.,12,.,CASSYEGTPLHF,TGCGCCAGCAGCTACGAGGGGACACCCCTCCACTTT
TRBJ1-6,TRBV6-5,.,15,.,CASSYSTGDNSPLHF,TGTGCCAGCAGTTACTCGACGGGGGATAATTCACCCCTCCACTTT
TRBJ1-2,TRBV11-1,.,16,.,CASRGKGGSVNYGYTF,TGTGCCAGCAGGGGGAAGGGGGGCAGCGTTAACTATGGCTACACCTTC
TRBJ1-1,TRBV18,.,13,.,CASSAIPGGEAFF,TGTGCCAGCTCAGCCATCCCCGGGGGGGAAGCTTTCTTT
TRBJ1-2,TRBV3-1/TRBV3-2,TRBD1,18,.,CASSQVWGGQGSLYGYTF,TGTGCCAGCAGCCAAGTGTGGGGGGGACAGGGGTCCCTCTATGGCTACACCTTC
TRBJ1-1,TRBV5-5,.,14,.,CASSRTGGGTEAFF,TGTGCCAGCAGCAGGACGGGGGGTGGGACTGAAGCTTTCTTT
TRBJ2-7,TRBV3-1/TRBV3-2,.,15,.,CASSLSITTNLEQYF,TGTGCCAGCAGCCTCTCGATCACAACAAACCTGGAGCAGTACTTC
TRBJ2-7,TRBV27,.,13,.,CASSHGGSYEQYF,TGTGCCAGCAGTCACGGGGGTTCGTACGAGCAGTACTTC
TRBJ1-1,TRBV7-9,.,16,.,CASSLPRYRGGTEAFF,TGTGCCAGCAGCTTACCACGGTATAGGGGCGGAACTGAAGCTTTCTTT
TRBJ1-5,TRBV6-4,.,15,.,CASSETQGGGQPQHF,TGTGCCAGCAGTGAGACACAGGGAGGGGGTCAGCCCCAGCATTTT
TRBJ2-1,TRBV7-2,.,14,.,CASSLLDSYNEQFF,TGTGCCAGCAGCCTCCTTGACAGTTACAATGAGCAGTTCTTC
TRBJ2-6,TRBV19,.,12,.,CASSTGANVLTF,TGTGCCAGTAGTACTGGGGCCAACGTCCTGACTTTC
TRBJ1-1,TRBV12-3/TRBV12-4,TRBD1,12,.,CASSLRTGDAFF,TGTGCCAGCAGTTTACGGACAGGGGACGCTTTCTTT
TRBJ1-6,TRBV7-2,.,16,.,CASSGGGATYNSPLHF,TGTGCCAGCAGCGGTGGGGGGGCCACCTATAATTCACCCCTCCACTTT
TRBJ2-1,TRBV9,TRBD2,17,.,CASSAGGLAGGFGEQFF,TGTGCCAGCAGCGCAGGGGGACTAGCGGGAGGGTTTGGTGAGCAGTTCTTC
TRBJ2-2,TRBV7-3,TRBD1,17,.,CASSLGGRTGHTGELFF,TGTGCCAGCAGCCTAGGGGGCAGGACAGGCCACACCGGGGAGCTGTTTTTT
TRBJ1-2,TRBV15,.,14,.,CATSRDEGLQGYTF,TGTGCCACCAGCAGAGATGAGGGTCTTCAGGGCTACACCTTC
TRBJ1-1,TRBV11-2,TRBD1,14,.,CASSQLTGSAEAFF,TGTGCCAGCAGCCAACTGACAGGGTCCGCTGAAGCTTTCTTT